This T cell receptor (beta chain) is drawn from a study of response to subunit inactivated influenza vaccine. Notes on the study in general: Each seasonal influenza vaccination recruits few new T cells, the authors suggested.

This clonotype has just a few counts. Its antigen is not known. Germline loops: CDR1 SGDLS, CDR2 YYNGEE. CDR3 size: 15 residues. Trimming removed 0 bases at V and 0 bases at J, with 7 bases between. From the RT-PCR reads, TCRdb called clonotypes with MiXCR, one entry per CDR3 protein. The sample lists more than 700,000 distinct CDR3 sequences, 21% seen once, with more than 8.5% in the top ten. The V gene is TRBV9, the J gene TRBJ1-5; no clear D. This sequence originates from a man over 45 who received an inactivated influenza vaccine. The sample here was PBMCs from blood, taken 4 to 6 days after vaccination. CDR3 DNA: TGTGCCAGCAGCGTAGAGCCGGCTAGCAATCAGCCCCAGCATTTT. This gives the protein CASSVEPASNQPQHF.